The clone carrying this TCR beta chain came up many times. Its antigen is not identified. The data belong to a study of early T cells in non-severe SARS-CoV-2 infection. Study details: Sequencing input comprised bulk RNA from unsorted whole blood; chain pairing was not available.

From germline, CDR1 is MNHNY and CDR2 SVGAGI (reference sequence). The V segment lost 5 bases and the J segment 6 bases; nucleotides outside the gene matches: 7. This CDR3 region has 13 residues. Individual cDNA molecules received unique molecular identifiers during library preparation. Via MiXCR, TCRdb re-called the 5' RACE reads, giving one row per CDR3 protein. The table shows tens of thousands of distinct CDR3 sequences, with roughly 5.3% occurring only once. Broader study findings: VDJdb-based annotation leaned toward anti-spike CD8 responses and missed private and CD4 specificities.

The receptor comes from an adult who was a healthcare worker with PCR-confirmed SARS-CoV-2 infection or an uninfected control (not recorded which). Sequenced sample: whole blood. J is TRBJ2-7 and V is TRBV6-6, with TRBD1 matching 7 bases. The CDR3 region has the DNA TGTGCCAGCAGTACCACGACAGGGTCCGAGCAGTACTTC. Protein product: CASSTTTGSEQYF.